What follows describes a single T cell receptor beta chain. Its recognized antigen is unknown. Base quality data are lacking; no much larger clone is found one base away. Library creation used the immunoSEQ multiplex PCR assay. TCRdb carries this immuneACCESS record with in-frame sequences only. Its versions omit some clonotypes, under half of them owing to an unresolved V gene in the studies checked, with the rest unexplained. The sample includes under 850,000 clones, with roughly 90% observed a single time. The ten largest clones add up to approximately 0.01% of the sample. The entry originates in a study of shared T cell receptors in the human thymus (dated by TCRdb to 2020 to 2022). Regarding the study in general: The study investigated the way shared, self-reactive T-cell receptor alpha chains are produced in the human thymus.

The same data also went into a second study, on human thymus T cells. That second report states: In Finland, the donors were immunologically healthy infants who were having open corrective cardiac surgery for congenital heart defects. Thymus tissue was obtained as surgical resects removed during corrective cardiac surgery. Usage of V and J gene segments appeared to be biased in both the thymic and the peripheral blood repertoires. The related research found that thymic TCR repertoires overlapped highly between unrelated individuals. The study used 7 or 8 infant thymus samples plus four related peripheral blood samples to characterize TCR alpha and beta repertoires. Donor ages ranged from roughly 7 to 250 days, and the cohort comprised about six male and a couple of female infants. Thymocytes were mechanically released from the tissue and were stored as pellets of roughly 10-32 million cells at -70 degrees C. Genomic DNA was extracted from frozen cell pellets with a QIAsymphony instrument. The immunoSEQ multiplex PCR assay was used to amplify the TCRB and TCRAD loci from a standardized amount of quality-controlled genomic DNA. The V(D)J region was spanned by amplicons of a length sufficient to cover the CDR3 and to identify V and J genes. The commercial immunoSEQ service was used to sequence amplicons on an Illumina platform. Primer bias and sequencing errors were corrected as previously described, and TCRAD and TCRB were defined on the basis of the IMGT database. Repertoires were analysed with immunoSEQ Analyzer 3.0 and VDJTools, covering basic statistics, V/J segment usage, diversity estimates, rarefaction and pairwise overlap. Diversity was estimated with Chao1, ChaoE, Efron-Thisted, Shannon and inverse Simpson indices, and also on datasets down-sampled to the smallest sample. Repertoire overlap was determined by strict matching of CDR3 nucleotide sequence, V gene and J gene, and Jaccard-based multidimensional scaling clustering was applied. On average, thymus samples yielded around 800,000 unique TCRB clonotypes, whereas blood samples yielded about 84,000.

Input material: thymocytes. The TCR sequence derives from a boy under two years old with a congenital heart defect. Donor details come from another sample of the same person, matched by shared clones.

The CDR3 has the sequence CASSLYLSEQETQYF. The bases read TGTGCCAGCAGCTTGTATCTTAGCGAACAAGAGACCCAGTACTTC. The sequence is built from TRBV5-6 and TRBJ2-5, with TRBD2 perhaps the D gene, on 5 matching bases. CDR3 length: 15 amino acids, cysteine to phenylalanine. The entry retains the CDR3 DNA only, 45 bases that are in frame from base 1. Looking up the germline V gene yields CDR1 SGHDT and CDR2 YYEEEE. The V end loses 1 base and the J end loses 2 bases, and a stretch of 12 bases separates them.